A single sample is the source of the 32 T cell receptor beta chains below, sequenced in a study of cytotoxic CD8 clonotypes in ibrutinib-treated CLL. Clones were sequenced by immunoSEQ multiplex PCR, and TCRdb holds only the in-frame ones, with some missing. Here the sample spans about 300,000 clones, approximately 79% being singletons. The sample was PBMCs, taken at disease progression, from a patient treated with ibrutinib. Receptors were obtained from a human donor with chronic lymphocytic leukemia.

CDR3 sequence: CASSYLAATNEKLFF. The CDR3 DNA sequence: TGTGCCAGCAGTTATCTCGCTGCAACTAATGAAAAACTGTTTTTT. The V gene is TRBV6-5, the J gene TRBJ1-4; D not certain. The CDR3 runs 15 residues. The germline V gene has CDR1 MNHEY and CDR2 SVGAGI. V was cut by 3 bases and J by 0 bases, with 8 bases left in between.

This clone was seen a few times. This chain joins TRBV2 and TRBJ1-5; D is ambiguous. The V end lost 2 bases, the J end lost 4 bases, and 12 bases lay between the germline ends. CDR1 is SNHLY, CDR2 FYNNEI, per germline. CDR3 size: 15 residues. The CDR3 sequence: CASSELVGVNQPQHF. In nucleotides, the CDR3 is TGTGCCAGCAGTGAATTGGTGGGAGTAAATCAGCCCCAGCATTTT.

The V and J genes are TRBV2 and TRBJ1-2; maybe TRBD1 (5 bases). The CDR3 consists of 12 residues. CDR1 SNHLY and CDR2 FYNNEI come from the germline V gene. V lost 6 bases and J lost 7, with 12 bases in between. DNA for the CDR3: TGTGCCAGCAGGGGAGGGGTTGTTGGCTACACCTTC. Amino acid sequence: CASRGGVVGYTF.

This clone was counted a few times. The CDR3 sequence is CASSYRGFSYNEQFF. CDR3 nucleotides: TGTGCCAGCAGCTACAGAGGGTTCTCCTACAATGAGCAGTTCTTC. The V call is TRBV7-9, the J call TRBJ2-1; possible D gene TRBD2, 5 bases. The CDR3 is 15 amino acids. The germline V gene encodes CDR1 SEHNR and CDR2 FQNEAQ (reference sequence). The germline V and J ends were trimmed by 4 bases and 0 bases, with 10 bases remaining between them.

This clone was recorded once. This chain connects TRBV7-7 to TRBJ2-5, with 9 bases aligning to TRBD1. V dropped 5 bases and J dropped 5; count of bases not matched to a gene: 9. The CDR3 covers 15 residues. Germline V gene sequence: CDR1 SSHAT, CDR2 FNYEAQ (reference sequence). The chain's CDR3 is CASSTWDREGETQYF. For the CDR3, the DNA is TGTGCCAGCAGCACCTGGGACAGGGAAGGGGAGACCCAGTACTTC. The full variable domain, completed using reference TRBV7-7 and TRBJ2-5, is GAGVSQSPRYKVTKRGQDVTLRCDPISSHATLYWYQQALGQGPEFLTYFNYEAQPDKSGLPSDRFSAERPEGSISTLTIQRTEQRDSAMYRCASSTWDREGETQYFGPGTRLLVL.

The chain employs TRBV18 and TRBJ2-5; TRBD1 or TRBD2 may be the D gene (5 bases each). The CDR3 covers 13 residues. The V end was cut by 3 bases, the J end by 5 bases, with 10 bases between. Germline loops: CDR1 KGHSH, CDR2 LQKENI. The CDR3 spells CASSPPRGETQYF. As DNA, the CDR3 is TGTGCCAGCTCACCGCCCCGGGGCGAGACCCAGTACTTC.

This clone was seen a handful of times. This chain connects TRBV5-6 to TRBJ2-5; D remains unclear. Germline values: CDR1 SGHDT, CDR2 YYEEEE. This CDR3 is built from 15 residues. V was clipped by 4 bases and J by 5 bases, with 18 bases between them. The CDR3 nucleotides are TGTGCCAGCAGCCGGAAACGGACGGATAAGGAGACCCAGTACTTC. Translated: CASSRKRTDKETQYF.

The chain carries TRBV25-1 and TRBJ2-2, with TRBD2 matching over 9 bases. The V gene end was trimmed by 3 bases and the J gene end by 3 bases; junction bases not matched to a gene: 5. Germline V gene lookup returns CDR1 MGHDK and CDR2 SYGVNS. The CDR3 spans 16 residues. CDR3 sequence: CASSEFSGGHTGELFF. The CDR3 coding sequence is TGTGCCAGCAGTGAGTTTAGCGGGGGACACACCGGGGAGCTGTTTTTT.

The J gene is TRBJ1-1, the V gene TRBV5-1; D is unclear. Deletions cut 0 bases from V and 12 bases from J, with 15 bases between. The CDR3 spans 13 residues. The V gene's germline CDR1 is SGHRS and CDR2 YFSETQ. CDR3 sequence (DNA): TGCGCCAGCAGCTTGGCGGGGATCTCGCAGTCTTTCTTT. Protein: CASSLAGISQSFF.

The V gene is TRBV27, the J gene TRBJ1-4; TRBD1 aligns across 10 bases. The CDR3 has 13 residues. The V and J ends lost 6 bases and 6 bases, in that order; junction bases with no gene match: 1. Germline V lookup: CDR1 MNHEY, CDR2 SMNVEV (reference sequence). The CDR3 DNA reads TGTGCCAGCAGGGGGACAGGGGATGAAAAACTGTTTTTT. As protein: CASRGTGDEKLFF.

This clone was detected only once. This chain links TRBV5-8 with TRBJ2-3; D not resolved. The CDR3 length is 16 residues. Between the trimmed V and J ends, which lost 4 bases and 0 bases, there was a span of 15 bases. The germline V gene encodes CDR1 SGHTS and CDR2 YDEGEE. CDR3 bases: TGTGCCAGCAGCCGTAACGGTGCTTCTAGCACAGATACGCAGTATTTT. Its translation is CASSRNGASSTDTQYF.

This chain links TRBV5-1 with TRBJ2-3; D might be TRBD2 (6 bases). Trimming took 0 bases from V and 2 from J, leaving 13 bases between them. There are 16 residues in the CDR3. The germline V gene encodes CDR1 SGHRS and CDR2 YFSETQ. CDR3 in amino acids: CASSLAPTGVTDTQYF. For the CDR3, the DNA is TGCGCCAGCAGCTTGGCGCCGACGGGGGTCACAGATACGCAGTATTTT.

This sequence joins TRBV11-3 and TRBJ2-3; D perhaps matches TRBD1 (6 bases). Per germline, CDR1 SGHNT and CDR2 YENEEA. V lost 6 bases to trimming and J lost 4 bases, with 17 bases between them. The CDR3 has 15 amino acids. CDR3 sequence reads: CASSKQTGTPDTQYF. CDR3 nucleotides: TGTGCCAGCAGTAAACAAACGGGGACACCAGATACGCAGTATTTT.

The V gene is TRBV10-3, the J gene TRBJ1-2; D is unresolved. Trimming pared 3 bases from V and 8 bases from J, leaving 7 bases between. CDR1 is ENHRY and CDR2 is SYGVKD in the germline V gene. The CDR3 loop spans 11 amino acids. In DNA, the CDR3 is TGTGCCATCAGTGACGGAACCGGCTACACCTTC. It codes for CAISDGTGYTF.

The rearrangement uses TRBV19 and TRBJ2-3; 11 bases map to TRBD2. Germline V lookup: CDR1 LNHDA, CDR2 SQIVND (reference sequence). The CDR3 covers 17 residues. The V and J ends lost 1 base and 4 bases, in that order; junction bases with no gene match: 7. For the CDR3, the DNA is TGTGCCAGTAGTATAGTTAGCGGGAGGGTTATGGCAGATACGCAGTATTTT. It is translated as CASSIVSGRVMADTQYF.

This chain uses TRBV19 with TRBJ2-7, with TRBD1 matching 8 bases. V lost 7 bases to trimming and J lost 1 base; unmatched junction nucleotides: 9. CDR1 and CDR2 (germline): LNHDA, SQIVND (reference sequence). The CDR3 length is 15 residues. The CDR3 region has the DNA TGTGCCAGTACCCCCCAGGGGGCGCGGTCCTACGAGCAGTACTTC. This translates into CASTPQGARSYEQYF. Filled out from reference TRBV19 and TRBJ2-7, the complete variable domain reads DGGITQSPKYLFRKEGQNVTLSCEQNLNHDAMYWYRQDPGQGLRLIYYSQIVNDFQKGDIAEGYSVSREKKESFPLTVTSAQKNPTAFYLCASTPQGARSYEQYFGPGTRLTVT.

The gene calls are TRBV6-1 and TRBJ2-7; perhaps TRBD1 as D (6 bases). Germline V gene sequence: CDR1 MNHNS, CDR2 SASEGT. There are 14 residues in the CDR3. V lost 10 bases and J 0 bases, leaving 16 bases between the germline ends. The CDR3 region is CATRQEASSYEQYF. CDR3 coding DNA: TGTGCCACCAGACAGGAGGCGAGCTCCTACGAGCAGTACTTC.

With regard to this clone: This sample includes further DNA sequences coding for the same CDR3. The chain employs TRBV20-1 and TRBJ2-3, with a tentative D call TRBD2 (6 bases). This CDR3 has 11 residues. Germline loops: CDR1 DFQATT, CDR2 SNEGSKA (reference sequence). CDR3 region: CRAGSTDTQYF. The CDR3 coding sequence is TGCAGGGCGGGGAGCACAGATACGCAGTATTTT.

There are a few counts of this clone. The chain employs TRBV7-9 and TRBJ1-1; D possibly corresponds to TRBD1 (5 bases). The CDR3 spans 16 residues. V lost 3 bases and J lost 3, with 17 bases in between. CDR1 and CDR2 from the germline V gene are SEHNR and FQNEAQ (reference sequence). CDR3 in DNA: TGTGCCAGCAGCTTCACAGGACCGACTGCACACACTGAAGCTTTCTTT. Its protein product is CASSFTGPTAHTEAFF.

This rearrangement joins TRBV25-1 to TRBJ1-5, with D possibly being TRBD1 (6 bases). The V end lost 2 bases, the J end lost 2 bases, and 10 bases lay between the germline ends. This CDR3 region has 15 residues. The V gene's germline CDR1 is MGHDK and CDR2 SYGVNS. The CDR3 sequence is CASSEGGGGNQPQHF. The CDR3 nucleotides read TGTGCCAGCAGTGAAGGGGGGGGCGGCAATCAGCCCCAGCATTTT.

For the CDR3, the DNA is TGTGCCAGCAGCTTAGCCGGAGGTTCGGTCGAGCAGTACTTC. Translated: CASSLAGGSVEQYF. J is TRBJ2-7 and V is TRBV7-9; the D gene is possibly TRBD2 (5 bases). Trimming shortened V by 0 bases and J by 6 bases, and 12 bases separated the two germline ends. This CDR3 is 14 amino acids long. From germline, CDR1 is SEHNR and CDR2 FQNEAQ (reference sequence).

The CDR3 DNA reads TGTGCCAGCAGCGTATTCGGGGGGTACGAGCAGTACTTC. Translated, it gives CASSVFGGYEQYF. The chain combines TRBV9 with TRBJ2-7; 7 nucleotides line up with TRBD2. V lost 1 base to trimming and J lost 4 bases; unmatched junction nucleotides: 2. This CDR3 has 13 amino acids. Germline V lookup: CDR1 SGDLS, CDR2 YYNGEE.

For the CDR3, the DNA is TGTGCCAGCAGCGGAGGCCGGGCCCACAATTCACCCCTCCACTTT. It encodes CASSGGRAHNSPLHF. The chain carries TRBV2 and TRBJ1-6; no definite D call. V was pared by 6 bases and J by 7 bases, with 16 bases between. Germline loops: CDR1 SNHLY, CDR2 FYNNEI. This CDR3 is built from 15 residues.

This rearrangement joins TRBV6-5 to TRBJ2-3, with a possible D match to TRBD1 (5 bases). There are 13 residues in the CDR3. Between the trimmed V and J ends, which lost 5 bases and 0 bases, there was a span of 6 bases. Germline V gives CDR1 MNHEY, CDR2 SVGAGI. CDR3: CASSGQSTDTQYF. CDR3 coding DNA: TGTGCCAGCAGTGGACAAAGCACAGATACGCAGTATTTT.

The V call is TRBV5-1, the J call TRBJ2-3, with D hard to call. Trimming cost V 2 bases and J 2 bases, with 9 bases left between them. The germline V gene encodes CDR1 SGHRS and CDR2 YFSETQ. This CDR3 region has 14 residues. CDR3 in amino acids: CASSFPDITDTQYF. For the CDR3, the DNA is TGCGCCAGCAGCTTCCCCGACATCACAGATACGCAGTATTTT.

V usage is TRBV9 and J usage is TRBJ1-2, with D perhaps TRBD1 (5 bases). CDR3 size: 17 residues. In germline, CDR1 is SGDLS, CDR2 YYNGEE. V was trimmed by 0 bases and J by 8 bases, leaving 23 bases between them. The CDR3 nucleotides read TGTGCCAGCAGCGTAGGGGTAGGGCAGGGTATAAGTCGCGGCTACACCTTC. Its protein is CASSVGVGQGISRGYTF.

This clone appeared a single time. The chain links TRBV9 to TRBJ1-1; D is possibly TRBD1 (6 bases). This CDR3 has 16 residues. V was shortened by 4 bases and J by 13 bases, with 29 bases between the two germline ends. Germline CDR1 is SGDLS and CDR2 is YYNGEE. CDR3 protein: CASSPTGTILPRIGFF. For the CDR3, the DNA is TGTGCCAGCAGCCCGACCGGGACAATCCTTCCTAGAATTGGTTTCTTT.

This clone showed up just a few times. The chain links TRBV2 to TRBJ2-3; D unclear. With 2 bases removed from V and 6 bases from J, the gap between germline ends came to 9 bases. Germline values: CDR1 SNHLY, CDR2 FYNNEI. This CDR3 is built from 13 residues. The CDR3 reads CASSEPRRDTQYF. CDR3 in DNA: TGTGCCAGCAGTGAACCTAGAAGGGATACGCAGTATTTT.

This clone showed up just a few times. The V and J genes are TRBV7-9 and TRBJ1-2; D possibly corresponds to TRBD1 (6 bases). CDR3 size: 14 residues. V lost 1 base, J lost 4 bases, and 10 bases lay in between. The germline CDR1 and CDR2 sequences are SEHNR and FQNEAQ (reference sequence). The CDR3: CASSLEQGGYGYTF. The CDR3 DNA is TGTGCCAGCAGCTTAGAACAGGGCGGCTATGGCTACACCTTC.

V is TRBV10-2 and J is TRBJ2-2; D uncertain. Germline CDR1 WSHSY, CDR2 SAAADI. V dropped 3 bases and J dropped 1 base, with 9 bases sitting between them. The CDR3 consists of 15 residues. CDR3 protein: CASSESRKNTGELFF. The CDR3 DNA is TGCGCCAGCAGTGAAAGTAGGAAGAACACCGGGGAGCTGTTTTTT.

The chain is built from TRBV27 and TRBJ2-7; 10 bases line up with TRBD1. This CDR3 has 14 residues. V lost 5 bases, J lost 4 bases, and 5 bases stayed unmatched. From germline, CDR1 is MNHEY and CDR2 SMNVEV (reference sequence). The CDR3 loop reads CASSHDRGRYEQYF. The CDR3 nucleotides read TGTGCCAGCAGTCACGACAGGGGGCGATACGAGCAGTACTTC.

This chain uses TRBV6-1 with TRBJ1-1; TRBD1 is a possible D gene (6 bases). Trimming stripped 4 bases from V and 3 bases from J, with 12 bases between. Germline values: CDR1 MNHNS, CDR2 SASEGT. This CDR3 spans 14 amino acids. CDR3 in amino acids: CASSAAGDDTEAFF. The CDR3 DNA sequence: TGTGCCAGCAGTGCGGCAGGGGATGACACTGAAGCTTTCTTT.